Listed below are T cell receptor beta chains from one sample, sequenced in a study of T cell responses to AZD1222 COVID-19 vaccine. The table came from immunoSEQ multiplex PCR; TCRdb's copy has only in-frame clones and leaves some out. This sample has roughly 110,000 clones, with around 90% found just once. This material consisted of peripheral blood, taken on day 0 of AZD1222 vaccination. The receptors come from an adult in good health. Both conserved end residues are part of each CDR3. D genes are given only for firm matches. Clone size is given for some rows only: seen once, a few or many times, or a class if the clone is expanded.

>.|.|TRBJ1-6|TRBV29-1
TGCAGCGTTGCACAGGGTCAGAATTCACCCCTCCACTTT
CSVAQGQNSPLHF
>.|.|TRBJ2-2|TRBV7-9
TGTGCCAGCAGCTCCTTCGGGGAGCTGTTTTTT
CASSSFGELFF
>TRBD1|.|TRBJ1-2|TRBV5-1
TGCGCCAGCAGCGTCGGACAGGACTATGGCTACACCTTC
CASSVGQDYGYTF
>.|.|TRBJ1-5|TRBV6-5
TGTGCCAGCAGTTACTCGGCCAGGGGAAGACAGCCCCAGCATTTT
CASSYSARGRQPQHF
>.|.|TRBJ2-1|TRBV7-3
TGTGCCAGCAGCCTGCAAAATGAGCAGTTCTTC
CASSLQNEQFF
>.|.|TRBJ1-2|TRBV20-1
TGCAGTGCTACCGACTATGGCTACACCTTC
CSATDYGYTF
>.|once|TRBJ1-1|TRBV6-5
TGTGCCAGCAGTTACTCGTGGAACACTGAAGCTTTCTTT
CASSYSWNTEAFF
>TRBD2|.|TRBJ2-7|TRBV28
TGTGCCAGCAGTCCCGAAGGCGGGAGCGTCTCCTACGAGCAGTACTTC
CASSPEGGSVSYEQYF
>.|.|TRBJ1-3|TRBV9
TGTGCCAGCAGCGTAGACAGGATGCACGGCACCATATATTTT
CASSVDRMHGTIYF
>TRBD1|.|TRBJ1-1|TRBV4-1
TGCGCCAGCAGCCTGACAGGGGTACAAGCTGAAGCTTTCTTT
CASSLTGVQAEAFF
>.|.|TRBJ2-1|TRBV5-1
TGCGCCAGCAGCTTGAGGCCAACCGGGAACAACAATGAGCAGTTCTTC
CASSLRPTGNNNEQFF
>.|.|TRBJ1-3|TRBV11-2
TGTGCCAGCAGTTTCCCCAGTGACCGGACCATATATTTT
CASSFPSDRTIYF
>.|.|TRBJ1-5|TRBV21-1
TGTGCCAGCAGCAAAGGAGGGGCCTCGTCGAATCAGCCCCAGCATTTT
CASSKGGASSNQPQHF
>.|.|TRBJ1-1|TRBV6-4
TGTGCCAGCAGTACGCAGGTGGGCACTGAAGCTTTCTTT
CASSTQVGTEAFF
>.|.|TRBJ2-2|TRBV3-1/TRBV3-2
TGTGCCAGCAGCCAAGGGGAGAGCAGCTCCGGGGAGCTGTTTTTT
CASSQGESSSGELFF
>.|.|TRBJ2-1|TRBV18
TGTGCCAGCTCACAGGGGGGAGCGGGGAACTACAATGAGCAGTTCTTC
CASSQGGAGNYNEQFF
>TRBD1|.|TRBJ1-2|TRBV25-1
TGTGCCAGCAGTGACCTAGCCTCACGGACAGGGATCGGCTACACCTTC
CASSDLASRTGIGYTF
>.|.|TRBJ1-2|TRBV19
TGTGCCAGTAGTATAGGACTAAACTATGGCTACACCTTC
CASSIGLNYGYTF
>.|.|TRBJ1-1|TRBV28
TGTGCCAGCAGTTGGTCGGGGGGGCGAGGCACTGAAGCTTTCTTT
CASSWSGGRGTEAFF
>.|.|TRBJ1-5|TRBV21-1
TGTGCCAGCAGAAGCCCCGACTCCCAGGGGTATAGCAATCAGCCCCAGCATTTT
CASRSPDSQGYSNQPQHF
>.|.|TRBJ1-5|TRBV4-3
TGCGCCAGCAGCCAAGAGCCGGGAGCTAGCAATCAGCCCCAGCATTTT
CASSQEPGASNQPQHF
>TRBD1|.|TRBJ2-1|TRBV19
TGTGCCAGTAGTATGGGGGGACAGGAGTGGGATGAGCAGTTCTTC
CASSMGGQEWDEQFF
>.|.|TRBJ2-1|TRBV5-1
TGCGCCAGCAGCTTGAGACAGAGCTCCTACAATGAGCAGTTCTTC
CASSLRQSSYNEQFF
>TRBD1|.|TRBJ2-3|TRBV24-1
TGTGCCACCAGTGATTTTAGGCAGGGGGCTGGAGATACGCAGTATTTT
CATSDFRQGAGDTQYF
>TRBD1|.|TRBJ1-4|TRBV28
TGTGCCAGCAGTGACTCCTGGGACAGAGATATTGAAAAACTGTTTTTT
CASSDSWDRDIEKLFF
>TRBD1|.|TRBJ1-2|TRBV28
TGTGCCAGCAGTTTACTGGGACAGCTAGACTATGGCTACACCTTC
CASSLLGQLDYGYTF
>TRBD1|once|TRBJ1-5|TRBV12-3/TRBV12-4
TGTGCCAGCAGCTATTCAGGGGGCCTTGTGCATTTT
CASSYSGGLVHF
>.|.|TRBJ1-4|TRBV12-1
TGTGCCAGCAGCTTTGGTTGGCTTAATGAAAAACTGTTTTTT
CASSFGWLNEKLFF
>.|.|TRBJ2-1|TRBV6-5
TGTGCCAGCAGTTACACCTTTTCGGGACTTGTTAATGAGCAGTTCTTC
CASSYTFSGLVNEQFF
>.|.|TRBJ2-3|TRBV5-1
TGCGCCAGCAGCTTGTCGTCTAAATGGGCTGATACGCAGTATTTT
CASSLSSKWADTQYF
>TRBD1|.|TRBJ2-1|TRBV28
TGTGCCAGCAGTTTGGACAGGGGGCTGGATGAGCAGTTCTTC
CASSLDRGLDEQFF
>.|.|TRBJ2-1|TRBV7-6
TGTGCCAGCAGCTTAGCGCCCGACAGCTACAATGAGCAGTTCTTC
CASSLAPDSYNEQFF
>.|.|TRBJ2-7|TRBV7-6
TGTGCCAGCAGCTTAGACCGCGGGGTGGGCTACGAGCAGTACTTC
CASSLDRGVGYEQYF
>.|.|TRBJ1-1|TRBV6-5
TGTGCCAGCAGTTACTCACCCCAAAACTTGAACACTGAAGCTTTCTTT
CASSYSPQNLNTEAFF
>TRBD2|.|TRBJ2-1|TRBV30
TGTGCCTGGAGTGTACTCAAGCGGGAGGGGGGTGAGCAGTTCTTC
CAWSVLKREGGEQFF
>TRBD2|once|TRBJ2-1|TRBV6-5
TGTGCCAGTTTTAGCGGGAGAGACTACAATGAGCAGTTCTTC
CASFSGRDYNEQFF
>TRBD2|once|TRBJ2-1|TRBV7-7
TGTGCCAGCAGCTTACAGGCGGGAGGGCCTTACAATGAGCAGTTCTTC
CASSLQAGGPYNEQFF
>TRBD1|.|TRBJ1-6|TRBV18
TGTGCCAGCTCTGATCGACAGGGGAATTCACCCCTCCACTTT
CASSDRQGNSPLHF
>.|.|TRBJ2-1|TRBV12-3/TRBV12-4
TGTGCCAGCAGCAAAGACTGGGGTAGTGAGCAGTTCTTC
CASSKDWGSEQFF
>.|once|TRBJ2-4|TRBV6-4
TGTGCCAGCAGTGACCCCTCTCCGGCACCTCTAGCCAAAAACATTCAGTACTTC
CASSDPSPAPLAKNIQYF